The 25 T cell receptor beta chains presented below share a single source sample, sequenced in a study of T cell responses to AZD1222 COVID-19 vaccine. The method was immunoSEQ multiplex PCR; TCRdb's version includes in-frame clones alone and lacks a portion of them. The table records 98,000 or so clones, 85% to 90% of them present only once. The sequencing here drew on peripheral blood, taken 28 days after the second AZD1222 dose. The receptors here all came from an adult who received the AZD1222 COVID-19 vaccine.

This rearrangement joins TRBV30 to TRBJ1-3; perhaps TRBD1 as D (6 bases). Germline CDR1 reads GTSNPN; CDR2 reads SVGIG (reference sequence). V was pared by 5 bases and J by 0 bases, with 11 bases between. This CDR3 is 14 amino acids long. The DNA for the CDR3 is TGTGCCTGGGGTACAGGGACCTCTGGAAACACCATATATTTT. Its translation is CAWGTGTSGNTIYF.

The gene calls are TRBV7-2 and TRBJ2-7, with D possibly TRBD2 on 5 matching bases. The CDR3 length is 14 residues. CDR1 SGHTA and CDR2 FQGNSA come from the germline V gene. Trimming took 5 bases from V and 2 from J, leaving 13 bases between them. CDR3 residues: CASSPRTFTYEQYF. In nucleotides, the CDR3 is TGTGCCAGCAGCCCAAGGACTTTTACCTACGAGCAGTACTTC.

The table lists this clone with a count of one. The chain uses TRBV28 and TRBJ1-1, with D tentatively TRBD1 (6 bases). V lost 3 bases and J 2 bases, leaving 10 bases between the germline ends. CDR3 length: 14 residues. Germline CDR1 reads MDHEN; CDR2 reads SYDVKM. CDR3 nucleotide sequence: TGTGCCAGCAGTTTTAGACAGGCCAACACTGAAGCTTTCTTT. The encoded protein is CASSFRQANTEAFF.

This chain links TRBV3-1 (or the pseudogene TRBV3-2) with TRBJ1-2; D ambiguous. CDR3 size: 13 residues. Germline values: CDR1 LGHDT, CDR2 YNNKEL (reference sequence). The V gene lost 4 bases and the J gene lost 1 base, with 7 bases spanning the gap. DNA for the CDR3: TGTGCCAGCAGCCTACAGAGTAACTATGGCTACACCTTC. Translation gives CASSLQSNYGYTF.

This clone was recorded once. The rearrangement uses TRBV7-3 and TRBJ2-1; TRBD2 aligns across 11 bases. The CDR3 is 15 residues long. Per germline, CDR1 SGHTA and CDR2 FQGTGA. Trimming removed 1 base from V and 6 bases from J; junction bases left unmatched: 2. Here the CDR3 reads CASSLILAGVNEQFF. The CDR3 bases are TGTGCCAGCAGCTTAATACTAGCGGGGGTCAATGAGCAGTTCTTC.

The V call is TRBV2, the J call TRBJ2-3, with D perhaps matching TRBD2 (7 bases). This CDR3 is 13 amino acids long. V was shortened by 8 bases and J by 3 bases, with 12 bases between the two germline ends. Germline-derived CDR1 and CDR2 are SNHLY and FYNNEI. CDR3 nucleotide sequence: TGTGCCAGCGGCAGGGGAGGGACAGATACGCAGTATTTT. Protein sequence: CASGRGGTDTQYF.

The rearrangement links TRBV11-2 to TRBJ1-1; 8 positions match TRBD1. V lost 3 bases and J lost 10; bases outside the gene matches: 4. CDR3 size: 12 residues. Germline lookup yields CDR1 SGHAT and CDR2 FQNNGV. The CDR3 nucleotides are TGTGCCAGCAGCTTCGGACAGGGCCCAGCTTTCTTT. Encoded protein: CASSFGQGPAFF.

This clone was observed a few times. The chain has TRBV12-3 or TRBV12-4 and TRBJ2-7, with unresolved D. V lost 7 bases and J lost 6, with 13 bases in between. The CDR3 length is 12 residues. DNA for the CDR3: TGTGCCAGCACCGACTCCCAAGCCGAGCAGTACTTC. Encoded protein: CASTDSQAEQYF.

The rearrangement uses TRBV4-1 and TRBJ1-2, with a possible D match to TRBD1 (6 bases). Between the trimmed V and J ends, which lost 3 bases and 4 bases, there was a span of 15 bases. The CDR3 covers 15 residues. Germline CDR1 is MGHRA and CDR2 is YSYEKL. In nucleotides, the CDR3 is TGCGCCAGCAGCCACCCTGCTACAGGGACCTATGGCTACACCTTC. Its protein is CASSHPATGTYGYTF.

The chain is built from TRBV23-1 and TRBJ2-7, with TRBD1 as a possible D gene (8 bases). TRBV23-1 is treated as an ORF (open reading frame) with a function not yet certain. CDR3 size: 15 residues. V lost 4 bases to trimming and J lost 3 bases, with 16 bases between them. CDR3 sequence: CASSRKDREGYEQYF. In DNA form, the CDR3 reads TGCGCCAGCAGTCGAAAGGACAGGGAGGGCTACGAGCAGTACTTC.

This rearrangement joins TRBV6-1 to TRBJ1-5; D is unresolved. This CDR3 region has 14 residues. Germline CDR1 MNHNS, CDR2 SASEGT. V gave up 2 bases and J gave up 3 bases, with 8 bases separating them. The CDR3 region is CASSESEINQPQHF. CDR3 nucleotide sequence: TGTGCCAGCAGTGAATCTGAGATCAATCAGCCCCAGCATTTT.

The chain combines TRBV28 with TRBJ1-4; 12 bases fit TRBD1. V was clipped by 5 bases and J by 3 bases; unmatched bases: 13. Germline V gene lookup returns CDR1 MDHEN and CDR2 SYDVKM. The CDR3 spans 19 residues. CDR3 region: CASSLTGTGGYTANEKLFF. CDR3 DNA sequence: TGTGCCAGCAGTCTTACCGGGACAGGGGGCTATACGGCTAATGAAAAACTGTTTTTT. Filled out from reference TRBV28 and TRBJ1-4, the complete variable domain reads DVKVTQSSRYLVKRTGEKVFLECVQDMDHENMFWYRQDPGLGLRLIYFSYDVKMKEKGDIPEGYSVSREKKERFSLILESASTNQTSMYLCASSLTGTGGYTANEKLFFGSGTQLSVL.

V is TRBV10-2 and J is TRBJ1-1, with a possible D match to TRBD1 (6 bases). Germline CDR1 WSHSY, CDR2 SAAADI. The CDR3 sequence is 13 residues long. The CDR3 DNA follows: TGCGTAACAACAGGGAGGGGGGGGACTGAAGCTTTCTTT. This translates into CVTTGRGGTEAFF.

J is TRBJ1-1 and V is TRBV19; tentative D call: TRBD1 (5 bases). Trimming shortened V by 8 bases and J by 10 bases, and 23 bases separated the two germline ends. CDR3 length equals 14 residues. Per germline, CDR1 LNHDA and CDR2 SQIVND (reference sequence). CDR3 residues: CASHPTGEVGGAFF. In DNA form, the CDR3 reads TGTGCCAGTCACCCGACGGGGGAAGTCGGAGGAGCTTTCTTT.

Note on this clone: Other DNA sequences in the sample encode the same CDR3. The CDR3 reads CASSQGDTQYF. The CDR3 nucleotides are TGTGCCAGCAGCCAAGGCGACACGCAGTATTTT. The V call is TRBV3-1 (or the pseudogene TRBV3-2), the J call TRBJ2-3; no definite D call. Trimming removed 1 base at V and 9 bases at J, with 5 bases between. Germline loops: CDR1 LGHDT, CDR2 YNNKEL (reference sequence). The CDR3 has 11 residues.

This clone was picked up one time. The junction shows a germline mismatch at one end, possibly a read error. The chain has TRBV7-2 and TRBJ2-7; unclear D gene. This CDR3 is 12 amino acids long. CDR1 is SGHTA and CDR2 is FQGNSA in the germline V gene. CDR3 protein: CASSLYRTTPSF. The CDR3 nucleotides are TGTGCCAGCAGCTTATACCGCACCACCCCGTCCTTC.

The chain employs TRBV24-1 and TRBJ2-3; D call uncertain. This CDR3 is 13 amino acids long. Germline-derived CDR1 and CDR2 are KGHDR and SFDVKD. V shed 4 bases and J shed 8 bases, with 12 bases lying between them. CDR3 residues: CATSDSHSPTQYF. The DNA for the CDR3 is TGTGCCACCAGTGACTCACATTCCCCTACGCAGTATTTT.

This clone was seen more than once but under ten times. V is TRBV18 and J is TRBJ1-4; TRBD1 matches at 7 bases. The CDR3 runs 15 residues. V dropped 3 bases and J dropped 6; count of bases not matched to a gene: 7. CDR1 and CDR2 from the germline V gene are KGHSH and LQKENI. The CDR3 is CASSPGEGAYEKLFF. DNA of the CDR3: TGTGCCAGCTCACCGGGCGAGGGGGCGTATGAAAAACTGTTTTTT.

This chain joins TRBV4-2 and TRBJ2-2; D may correspond to TRBD1 or TRBD2 (7 bases each). CDR1 and CDR2 (germline): LGHNA, YNFKEQ. This CDR3 comprises 18 residues. V was pared by 4 bases and J by 6 bases, with 24 bases between. As DNA, the CDR3 is TGTGCCAGCAGCCCTGCCGGTAGGGGGCGGGGGATTGCCGGGGAGCTGTTTTTT. Protein sequence: CASSPAGRGRGIAGELFF.

The rearrangement links TRBV18 to TRBJ1-1, with TRBD1 matching over 7 bases. The CDR3 is 15 residues long. The junction had 4 bases not matched to a gene; V was cut back by 3 bases and J by 0 bases. CDR1 and CDR2 from the germline V gene are KGHSH and LQKENI. CDR3 loop: CASSPEGQMNTEAFF. For the CDR3, the DNA is TGTGCCAGCTCACCTGAGGGACAGATGAACACTGAAGCTTTCTTT.

V usage is TRBV3-1 (or the pseudogene TRBV3-2) and J usage is TRBJ1-1; unclear D gene. Germline lookup yields CDR1 LGHDT and CDR2 YNNKEL (reference sequence). The CDR3 is made up of 13 amino acids. Trimming took off 2 bases at V and 5 bases at J, with 9 bases between the two ends. The CDR3 coding sequence is TGTGCCAGCAGCCAACTAGCCGGTACTGAAGCTTTCTTT. Translating it yields CASSQLAGTEAFF.

This clone has a single count. The V gene is TRBV4-1, the J gene TRBJ2-1, with 7 bases fitting TRBD2. J gave up 4 bases and V 8 bases, and 17 bases lay outside the gene matches. The CDR3 runs 17 residues. The germline CDR1 and CDR2 sequences are MGHRA and YSYEKL. The CDR3 sequence: CASSLSSVASGYNEQFF. CDR3 nucleotides: TGCGCCAGCTCCCTTAGTAGTGTAGCTAGCGGATACAATGAGCAGTTCTTC.

This chain joins TRBV6-5 and TRBJ1-2; D gene unclear. Trimming took 4 bases from V and 4 from J, leaving 4 bases between them. The CDR3 is made up of 11 amino acids. Per the germline V gene, CDR1 is MNHEY and CDR2 is SVGAGI. CDR3 in amino acids: CASSSAYGYTF. CDR3 sequence (DNA): TGTGCCAGCAGTTCGGCCTATGGCTACACCTTC.

The DNA of the CDR3 is TGTGCCAGTAGGCAAACAGGGGGGACCGGGGAGCTGTTTTTT. Translating gives CASRQTGGTGELFF. The V gene is TRBV19, the J gene TRBJ2-2, with 8 bases aligning to TRBD1. After removal of 6 bases from V and 5 bases from J, the junction contained 5 bases not matched to a gene. The CDR3 has 14 amino acids. Looked up from germline, CDR1 is LNHDA and CDR2 is SQIVND (reference sequence).

This clone has a single count. The chain links TRBV19 to TRBJ1-5; unclear D gene. The CDR3 has 13 residues. V lost 3 bases and J 4 bases, leaving 7 bases between the germline ends. CDR1 LNHDA and CDR2 SQIVND come from the germline V gene (reference sequence). Here the CDR3 DNA reads TGTGCCAGTAGTATTTACCCAAATCAGCCCCAGCATTTT. Amino acid sequence: CASSIYPNQPQHF. Filled out from reference TRBV19 and TRBJ1-5, the complete variable domain reads DGGITQSPKYLFRKEGQNVTLSCEQNLNHDAMYWYRQDPGQGLRLIYYSQIVNDFQKGDIAEGYSVSREKKESFPLTVTSAQKNPTAFYLCASSIYPNQPQHFGDGTRLSIL.